The 17 T cell receptor beta chains given below trace back to one sample, sequenced in a study of CD8 T cells in Susac syndrome. Reverse transcription used roughly 0.45 to 1 ug RNA and random hexamers. TCRdb analysed the immunoSEQ multiplex PCR reads with MiXCR anew, one entry per CDR3 protein. The sample yields under 85,000 distinct CDR3 sequences, approximately 93% seen once. Material for sequencing was CD8+ T cells from PBMCs. The source of these receptors is a human donor with Susac syndrome.

The V and J genes are TRBV23-1 and TRBJ2-5; 10 bases line up with TRBD2. TRBV23-1 is an ORF for which the function is uncertain. This CDR3 has 15 amino acids. Trimming removed 3 bases from V and 7 bases from J; junction bases left unmatched: 8. The CDR3 sequence: CASSHQRGGIATQYF. CDR3 DNA: TGCGCCAGCAGTCATCAGCGGGGGGGCATTGCGACCCAGTACTTC.

This chain links TRBV6-6 with TRBJ2-7; 9 positions match TRBD1. Germline CDR1 reads MNHNY; CDR2 reads SVGAGI (reference sequence). The CDR3 spans 13 residues. The J segment lost 2 bases and the V segment lost 10 bases, leaving 6 bases of the junction unmatched. The CDR3 bases are TGTGCCACTGGGGGACAGGGCCCCTACGAGCAGTACTTC. Its translation is CATGGQGPYEQYF.

On this clonotype: One end of the junction varies from germline; a read error may be responsible. The rearrangement links TRBV7-8 to TRBJ1-1, with D perhaps matching TRBD1 (5 bases). The CDR3 runs to 13 residues. Germline V gene data show CDR1 as SGHVS and CDR2 as FQNEAQ. CDR3 protein: CASIQRGAFEAFF. The DNA for the CDR3 is TGTGCCAGCATCCAAAGAGGGGCATTTGAAGCCTTCTTT.

DNA for the CDR3: TGCAGTGCTAGGGTAACAGGGGTTCGGGAGACCCAGTACTTC. Its translation: CSARVTGVRETQYF. The chain combines TRBV20-1 with TRBJ2-5; 7 bases are shared with TRBD1. The germline CDR1 and CDR2 sequences are DFQATT and SNEGSKA (reference sequence). V dropped 3 bases and J dropped 5; count of bases not matched to a gene: 9. The CDR3 has 14 residues.

Turning to this clonotype: One end of the junction is discordant with germline, which a read error may explain. V is TRBV18 and J is TRBJ2-7; D call uncertain. The germline gives CDR1 KGHSH, CDR2 LQKENI. The CDR3 has 11 residues. The CDR3 protein is CASSPPRFRAF. In DNA, the CDR3 is TGTGCCAGCTCACCACCCCGCTTCCGAGCCTTC.

In this sample, this clonotype turned up once. The chain links TRBV5-6 to TRBJ2-6; D uncertain. The CDR3 loop spans 14 amino acids. Germline-derived CDR1 and CDR2 are SGHDT and YYEEEE. Trimming removed 4 bases from V and 2 bases from J, with 7 bases in between. The CDR3 here is CASSPNPGANVLTF. The CDR3 nucleotides read TGTGCCAGCAGCCCAAACCCTGGGGCCAACGTCCTGACTTTC.

The genes are TRBV7-2 and TRBJ2-2; 8 bases are shared with TRBD2. Germline trimming cut 5 bases from V and 8 bases from J; bases unmatched to any gene: 13. The CDR3 has 16 residues. Germline V gene sequence: CDR1 SGHTA, CDR2 FQGNSA. The CDR3: CASSARLANPGGELFF. The DNA for the CDR3 is TGTGCCAGCAGCGCCAGACTAGCGAATCCGGGAGGGGAGCTGTTTTTT.

The chain carries TRBV4-1 and TRBJ1-6; 8 bases agree with TRBD1. This CDR3 is built from 17 residues. Germline V gene lookup returns CDR1 MGHRA and CDR2 YSYEKL. Trimming at V came to 4 bases and at J to 3 bases, leaving 8 bases not matched to a gene. The CDR3 DNA reads as TGCGCCAGCAGCCCCGGGGGGACAGGCCTCTATAATTCACCCCTCCACTTT. Translating it yields CASSPGGTGLYNSPLHF.

This rearrangement joins TRBV7-9 to TRBJ1-2; D remains ambiguous. Germline V gene sequence: CDR1 SEHNR, CDR2 FQNEAQ (reference sequence). The length of the CDR3 is 13 residues. The ends were cut back, 2 bases at V and 0 bases at J, with 4 bases in the middle. The CDR3 sequence: CASSLQSNYGYTF. The CDR3, as DNA: TGTGCCAGCAGCTTACAGTCTAACTATGGCTACACCTTC. The full variable domain, with the rest looked up from reference TRBV7-9 and TRBJ1-2, is DTGVSQNPRHKITKRGQNVTFRCDPISEHNRLYWYRQTLGQGPEFLTYFQNEAQLEKSRLLSDRFSAERPKGSFSTLEIQRTEQGDSAMYLCASSLQSNYGYTFGSGTRLTVV.

This chain joins TRBV19 and TRBJ1-1; the D gene is possibly TRBD1 (5 bases). The V gene's germline CDR1 is LNHDA and CDR2 SQIVND (reference sequence). Between the trimmed V and J ends, which lost 4 bases and 4 bases, there was a span of 10 bases. This CDR3 has 13 amino acids. The CDR3 region is CASSRQGVTEAFF. CDR3 sequence (DNA): TGTGCCAGTAGTAGGCAGGGCGTCACTGAAGCTTTCTTT.

The chain employs TRBV7-9 and TRBJ2-5; D gene uncertain. Germline V gives CDR1 SEHNR, CDR2 FQNEAQ (reference sequence). This CDR3 has 13 residues. Trimming took off 0 bases at V and 3 bases at J, with 5 bases between the two ends. The CDR3 is CASSLAVEETQYF. DNA of the CDR3: TGTGCCAGCAGCTTAGCCGTGGAAGAGACCCAGTACTTC.

In nucleotides, the CDR3 is TGTGCCAGCAGCTTGATTTATGTACCCAATGAGCAGTTCTTC. It codes for CASSLIYVPNEQFF. This rearrangement joins TRBV5-8 to TRBJ2-1; D is unclear. This CDR3 is built from 14 residues. The germline V gene has CDR1 SGHTS and CDR2 YDEGEE. Between the trimmed V and J ends, which lost 1 base and 6 bases, there was a span of 11 bases.

The genes are TRBV7-9 and TRBJ1-5; tentative D call: TRBD1 (5 bases). The V end was cut by 5 bases, the J end by 9 bases, with 23 bases between. The CDR3 covers 16 residues. Germline V lookup: CDR1 SEHNR, CDR2 FQNEAQ (reference sequence). CDR3 sequence (DNA): TGTGCCAGCAGCCACAGACAGCGTGGAGCGGGGTCGCCCCAGCATTTT. This gives the protein CASSHRQRGAGSPQHF. Filled out from reference TRBV7-9 and TRBJ1-5, the complete variable domain reads DTGVSQNPRHKITKRGQNVTFRCDPISEHNRLYWYRQTLGQGPEFLTYFQNEAQLEKSRLLSDRFSAERPKGSFSTLEIQRTEQGDSAMYLCASSHRQRGAGSPQHFGDGTRLSIL.

The rearrangement uses TRBV5-1 and TRBJ1-5; 9 positions agree with TRBD1. The CDR3 has 15 amino acids. V gave up 6 bases and J gave up 3 bases; unmatched junction bases: 7. Germline CDR1 and CDR2: SGHRS and YFSETQ. The CDR3 is CASTLTGGYNQPQHF. The DNA of the CDR3 is TGCGCCAGCACTCTAACAGGGGGCTACAATCAGCCCCAGCATTTT.

This sequence joins TRBV19 and TRBJ2-7; D assignment may be TRBD1 or TRBD2 (5 bases each). This CDR3 is 13 amino acids long. Germline CDR1 LNHDA, CDR2 SQIVND (reference sequence). V was shortened by 5 bases and J by 3 bases, with 11 bases between the two germline ends. CDR3 sequence: CASSLGENYEQYF. CDR3 bases: TGTGCCAGTAGTCTAGGGGAGAACTACGAGCAGTACTTC. The full variable domain, completed using reference TRBV19 and TRBJ2-7, is DGGITQSPKYLFRKEGQNVTLSCEQNLNHDAMYWYRQDPGQGLRLIYYSQIVNDFQKGDIAEGYSVSREKKESFPLTVTSAQKNPTAFYLCASSLGENYEQYFGPGTRLTVT.

J is TRBJ2-7 and V is TRBV20-1, with D unresolved. CDR3 length: 16 residues. The V gene's germline CDR1 is DFQATT and CDR2 SNEGSKA (reference sequence). V lost 0 bases and J lost 7, with 22 bases in between. The chain's CDR3 is CSARDPQKASLGEQYF. The CDR3 region has the DNA TGCAGTGCTAGAGACCCCCAGAAAGCCTCCTTGGGGGAGCAGTACTTC.

The chain couples TRBV6-1 to TRBJ1-1, with TRBD1 matching over 7 bases. The CDR3 length is 17 residues. Germline V gene lookup returns CDR1 MNHNS and CDR2 SASEGT. The J segment lost 0 bases and the V segment lost 0 bases, leaving 7 bases of the junction unmatched. CDR3 DNA: TGTGCCAGCAGTGAAGCCGGGACAGTTCGAATGAACACTGAAGCTTTCTTT. Residues: CASSEAGTVRMNTEAFF.